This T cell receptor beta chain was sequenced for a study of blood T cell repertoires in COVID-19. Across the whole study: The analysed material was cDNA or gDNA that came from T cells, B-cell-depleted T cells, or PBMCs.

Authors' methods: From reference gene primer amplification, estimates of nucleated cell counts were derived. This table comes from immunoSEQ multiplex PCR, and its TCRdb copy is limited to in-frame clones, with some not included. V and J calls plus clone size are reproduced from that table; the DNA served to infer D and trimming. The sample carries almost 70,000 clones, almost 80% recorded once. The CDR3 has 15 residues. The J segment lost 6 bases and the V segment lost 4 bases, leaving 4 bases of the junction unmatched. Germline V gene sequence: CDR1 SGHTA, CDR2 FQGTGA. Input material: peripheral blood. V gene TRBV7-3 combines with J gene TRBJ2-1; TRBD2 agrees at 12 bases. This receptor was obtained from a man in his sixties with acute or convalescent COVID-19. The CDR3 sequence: CASSSTSGGSNEQFF. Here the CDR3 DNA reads TGTGCCAGCAGCTCCACTAGCGGGGGGAGCAATGAGCAGTTCTTC.